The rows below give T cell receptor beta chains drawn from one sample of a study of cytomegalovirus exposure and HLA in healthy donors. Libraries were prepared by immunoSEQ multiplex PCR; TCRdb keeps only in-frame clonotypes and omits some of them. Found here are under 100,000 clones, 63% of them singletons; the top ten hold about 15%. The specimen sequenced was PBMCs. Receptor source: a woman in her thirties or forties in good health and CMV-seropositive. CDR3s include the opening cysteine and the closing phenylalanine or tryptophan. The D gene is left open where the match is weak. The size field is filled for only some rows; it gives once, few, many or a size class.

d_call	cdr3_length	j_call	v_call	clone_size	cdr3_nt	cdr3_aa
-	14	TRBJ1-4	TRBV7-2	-	TGTGCCAGCAGCCGGGGAGGAGCGCTTGAAAAACTGTTTTTT	CASSRGGALEKLFF
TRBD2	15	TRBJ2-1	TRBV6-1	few	TGTGCCAGCAGTGAAGTCTCGGCGGGAGAACATGAGCAGTTCTTC	CASSEVSAGEHEQFF
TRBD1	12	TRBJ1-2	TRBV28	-	TGTGCCAGTCGACAGGGCAACTATGGCTACACCTTC	CASRQGNYGYTF
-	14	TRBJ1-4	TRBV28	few	TGTGCCAGCAGTTACAGGGCCCAAGGAGAAAAACTGTTTTTT	CASSYRAQGEKLFF
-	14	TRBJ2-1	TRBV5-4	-	TGTGCCAGCAGCTCGGGACTGGATCCGAATGAGCAGTTCTTC	CASSSGLDPNEQFF
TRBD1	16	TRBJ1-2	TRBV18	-	TGTGCCAGCTCACCACTTCTTGGGACAGGGGCGGATGGCTACACCTTC	CASSPLLGTGADGYTF
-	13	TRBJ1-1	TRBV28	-	TGTGCCAGCAGAATGGTAGAGAACACTGAAGCTTTCTTT	CASRMVENTEAFF
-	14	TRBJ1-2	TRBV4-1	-	TGCGCCAGCAGCCAAGAAATATGGGACAATGGCTACACCTTC	CASSQEIWDNGYTF
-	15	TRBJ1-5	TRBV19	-	TGTGCCAGTAGTCGGGATCCCACTAGCAATCAGCCCCAGCATTTT	CASSRDPTSNQPQHF
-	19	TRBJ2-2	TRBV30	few	TGTGCCTGGAGGGAATTGGGAGGGGGGCGCGGGAGTTACAGCGGGGAGCTGTTTTTT	CAWRELGGGRGSYSGELFF
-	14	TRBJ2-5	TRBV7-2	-	TGTGCCAGCAGCTTAGCGGGAGGGGGTGAGACCCAGTACTTC	CASSLAGGGETQYF
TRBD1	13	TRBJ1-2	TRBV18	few	TGTGCCAGCTCACCTGACAGGGACTATGGCTACACCTTC	CASSPDRDYGYTF
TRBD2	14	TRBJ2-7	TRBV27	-	TGTGCCAGCAGTTTTAGCGGGAGATCCTACGAGCAGTACTTC	CASSFSGRSYEQYF
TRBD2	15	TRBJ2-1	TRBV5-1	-	TGCGCCAGCAGCTTGCGTAGCGGGGGTAACAATGAGCAGTTCTTC	CASSLRSGGNNEQFF
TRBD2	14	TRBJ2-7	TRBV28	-	TGTGCCAGCAGTTCCCGGGACTATGTCTACGAGCAGTACTTC	CASSSRDYVYEQYF
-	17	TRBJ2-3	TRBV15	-	TGTGCCACCAGCAGGTATCGTTTTACGGGAAACCCAGATACGCAGTATTTT	CATSRYRFTGNPDTQYF
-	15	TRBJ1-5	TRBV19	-	TGTGCCAGTAGTGTATCGATGGCGGGCAATCAGCCCCAGCATTTT	CASSVSMAGNQPQHF
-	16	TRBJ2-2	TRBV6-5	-	TGTGCCAGCAGTTACTCGCCCTCCGGGGAGGCCGGGGAGCTGTTTTTT	CASSYSPSGEAGELFF
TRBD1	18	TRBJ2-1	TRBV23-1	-	TGCGCCAGCAGTCAACCGGGACAGGGGCCCTGCTCCTACAATGAGCAGTTCTTC	CASSQPGQGPCSYNEQFF
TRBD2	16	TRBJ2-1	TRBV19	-	TGTGCCAGTAGTATTCGTTCGGGAGGGGGATACAATGAGCAGTTCTTC	CASSIRSGGGYNEQFF
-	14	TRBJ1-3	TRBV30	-	TGTGCCTGGACGAAGACAGACTCTGGAAACACCATATATTTT	CAWTKTDSGNTIYF
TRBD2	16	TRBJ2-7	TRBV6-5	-	TGTGCCAGCAGTTCCGTAAGGACTAGCGGCTCCTACGAGCAGTACTTC	CASSSVRTSGSYEQYF
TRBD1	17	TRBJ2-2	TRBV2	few	TGTGCCAGCAGTGTAAGGTCAGGACAGGGGGATACCGGGGAGCTGTTTTTT	CASSVRSGQGDTGELFF
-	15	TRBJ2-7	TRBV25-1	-	TGTGCCAGCAGTGAAGGAGGGAAGATCTCCTACGAGCAGTACTTC	CASSEGGKISYEQYF
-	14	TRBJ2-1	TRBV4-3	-	TGCGCCAGCAGCCAAGGACAGGTATACAATGAGCAGTTCTTC	CASSQGQVYNEQFF
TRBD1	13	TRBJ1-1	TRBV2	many	TGTGCCAGCAGTGCCCAGGGGGTCGGTGAAGCTTTCTTT	CASSAQGVGEAFF
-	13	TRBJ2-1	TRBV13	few	TGTGCCAGCAGCCCAGTGCCCTACAATGAGCAGTTCTTC	CASSPVPYNEQFF
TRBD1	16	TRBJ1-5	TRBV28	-	TGTGCCAGCAGCCTCGGAGGACAGGGGGATGGTCAGCCCCAGCATTTT	CASSLGGQGDGQPQHF
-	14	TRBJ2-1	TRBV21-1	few	TGTGCCAGCAGTTGGCGGGGGGGATACAATGAGCAGTTCTTC	CASSWRGGYNEQFF
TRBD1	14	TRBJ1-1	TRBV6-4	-	TGTGCCAGCAGTCCCGACAGGGGGAACACTGAAGCTTTCTTT	CASSPDRGNTEAFF
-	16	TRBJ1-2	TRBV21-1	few	TGTGCCAGCAGCAAAACAGGGACAGGGTCCAGCTATGGCTACACCTTC	CASSKTGTGSSYGYTF
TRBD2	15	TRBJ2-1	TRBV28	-	TGTGCCAGCAGTTCAGCCGGGACTAGCGGGAGGGGCGCGTTCTTC	CASSSAGTSGRGAFF
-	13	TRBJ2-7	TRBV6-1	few	TGTGCCAGCAGTGAAGGGAGGGACTACGAGCAGTACTTC	CASSEGRDYEQYF
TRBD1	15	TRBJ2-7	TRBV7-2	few	TGTGCCAGCAGCTTAGACGGGACAGGGTTTTACGAGCAGTACTTC	CASSLDGTGFYEQYF
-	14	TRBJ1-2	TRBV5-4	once	TGTGCCAGCAGCTTGTCGCAGGGGCAGGCTGGCTACACCTTC	CASSLSQGQAGYTF
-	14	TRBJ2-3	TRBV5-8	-	TGTGCCAGCAGCTACGGGATGCTTGCAGATACGCAGTATTTT	CASSYGMLADTQYF
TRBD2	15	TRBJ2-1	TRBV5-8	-	TGTGCCAGCAGTTCGCTAGCGGGAGCCTACAATGAGCAGTTCTTC	CASSSLAGAYNEQFF
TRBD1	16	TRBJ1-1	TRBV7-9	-	TGTGCCAGCAGTCAAGGGTCGACAGGGATGAACACTGAAGCTTTCTTT	CASSQGSTGMNTEAFF
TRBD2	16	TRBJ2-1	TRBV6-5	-	TGTGCCAGCAGTTACGACGGTCGCGGGACTACCAATGAGCAGTTCTTC	CASSYDGRGTTNEQFF
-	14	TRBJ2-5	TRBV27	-	TGTGCCAGCAGAACCTGGGACATTCAAGAGACCCAGTACTTC	CASRTWDIQETQYF
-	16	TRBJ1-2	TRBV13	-	TGTGCCAGCAGCCTGAACAGCTGGTCCCGGGGCTATGGCTACACCTTC	CASSLNSWSRGYGYTF
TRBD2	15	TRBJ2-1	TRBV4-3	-	TGCGCCAGCAGCCAAGATGGGTCTAGCGGGAGAGTTTTGTTCTTC	CASSQDGSSGRVLFF
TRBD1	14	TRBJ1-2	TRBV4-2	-	TGTGCCAGCAGCCAAGGGACAGGGGTTTACGGCTACACCTTC	CASSQGTGVYGYTF
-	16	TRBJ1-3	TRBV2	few	TGTGCCAGCAGTGATGAGGGGGTTCTCTCTGGAAACACCATATATTTT	CASSDEGVLSGNTIYF
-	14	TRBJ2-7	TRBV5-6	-	TGTGCCAGCAGCTTGGTAGGGAGTAACTACGAGCAGTACTTC	CASSLVGSNYEQYF
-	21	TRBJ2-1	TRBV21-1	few	TGTGCCAGCAGCAAACCGGGAACATATCGGATCGAGGGTTTGGAAGCGAATGAGCAGTTCTTC	CASSKPGTYRIEGLEANEQFF
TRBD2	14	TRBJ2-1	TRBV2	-	TGTGCCAGCAGTATACTAGCGGGAGTTGTTGAGCAGTTCTTC	CASSILAGVVEQFF
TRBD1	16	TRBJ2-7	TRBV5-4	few	TGTGCCAGCAGCTTGGGGATCCGGGACAGGGACTACGAGCAGTACTTC	CASSLGIRDRDYEQYF
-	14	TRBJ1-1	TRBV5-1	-	TGCGCCAGCACGTCCCGGGACTTGAACACTGAAGCTTTCTTT	CASTSRDLNTEAFF
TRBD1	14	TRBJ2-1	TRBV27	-	TGTGCCAGCACAAGGACAGGGGGATACAATGAGCAGTTCTTC	CASTRTGGYNEQFF
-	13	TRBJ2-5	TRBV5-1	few	TGCGCCAGCAGCTTCGACAGTGAAGAGACCCAGTACTTC	CASSFDSEETQYF
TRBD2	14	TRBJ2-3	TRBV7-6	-	TGTGCCAGCAGCCCATCTCGGGGGGCAGATACGCAGTATTTT	CASSPSRGADTQYF
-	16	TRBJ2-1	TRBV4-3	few	TGCGCCAGCAGCCAAGGACTTGAACGGGCCTACAATGAGCAGTTCTTC	CASSQGLERAYNEQFF
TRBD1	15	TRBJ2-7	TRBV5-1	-	TGCGCCAGCAGCTTGGCAACCGGGACAGAGAACGAGCAGTACTTC	CASSLATGTENEQYF
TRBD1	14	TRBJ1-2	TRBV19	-	TGTGCCAGTAGTATACAGGGGGCTAACTATGGCTACACCTTC	CASSIQGANYGYTF
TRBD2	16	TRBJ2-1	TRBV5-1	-	TGCGCCAGCAGCTTGGCGGCTAGCGGGCTTTACAATGAGCAGTTCTTC	CASSLAASGLYNEQFF
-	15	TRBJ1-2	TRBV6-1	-	TGTGCCAGCAGTGAAAGCGGGAACAGCCCCTATGGCTACACCTTC	CASSESGNSPYGYTF
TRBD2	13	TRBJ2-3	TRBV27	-	TGTGCCAGCAGTTTACCGGGGGGGGATACGCAGTATTTT	CASSLPGGDTQYF
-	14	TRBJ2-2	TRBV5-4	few	TGTGCCAGCAGCTTCACAGGGAACACCGGGGAGCTGTTTTTT	CASSFTGNTGELFF
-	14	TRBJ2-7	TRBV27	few	TGTGCCAGCAGTCCACGGACAGCGTCCTACGAGCAGTACTTC	CASSPRTASYEQYF